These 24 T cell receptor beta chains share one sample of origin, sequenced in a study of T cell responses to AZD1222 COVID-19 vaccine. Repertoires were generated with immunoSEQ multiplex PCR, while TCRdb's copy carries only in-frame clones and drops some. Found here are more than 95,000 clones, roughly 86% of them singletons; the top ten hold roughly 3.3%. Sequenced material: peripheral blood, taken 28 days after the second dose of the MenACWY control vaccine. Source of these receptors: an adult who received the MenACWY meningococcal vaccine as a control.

This CDR3 reads CASSLAGTVNTGELFF. The DNA for the CDR3 is TGCGCCAGCAGCTTGGCCGGGACAGTGAACACCGGGGAGCTGTTTTTT. The chain combines TRBV5-1 with TRBJ2-2, with TRBD1 matching over 7 bases. V shed 0 bases, J shed 1 base, and the junction held 3 bases outside the gene matches. Germline CDR1 reads SGHRS; CDR2 reads YFSETQ. The CDR3 runs to 16 residues. The variable domain in full, with the rest retrieved from reference TRBV5-1 and TRBJ2-2, is KAGVTQTPRYLIKTRGQQVTLSCSPISGHRSVSWYQQTPGQGLQFLFEYFSETQRNKGNFPGRFSGRQFSNSRSEMNVSTLELGDSALYLCASSLAGTVNTGELFFGEGSRLTVL.

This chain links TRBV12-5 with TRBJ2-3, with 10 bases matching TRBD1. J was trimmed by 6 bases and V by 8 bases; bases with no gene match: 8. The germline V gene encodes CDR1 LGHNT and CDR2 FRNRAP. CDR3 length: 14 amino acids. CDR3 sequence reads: CASKPGTGVDTQYF. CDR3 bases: TGTGCTAGTAAGCCTGGGACAGGGGTTGATACGCAGTATTTT.

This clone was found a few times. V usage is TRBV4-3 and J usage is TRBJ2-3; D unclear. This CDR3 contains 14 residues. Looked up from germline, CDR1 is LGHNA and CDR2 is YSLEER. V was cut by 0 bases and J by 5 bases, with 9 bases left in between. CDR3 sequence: CASSQELGVDTQYF. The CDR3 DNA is TGCGCCAGCAGCCAAGAGCTTGGGGTAGATACGCAGTATTTT.

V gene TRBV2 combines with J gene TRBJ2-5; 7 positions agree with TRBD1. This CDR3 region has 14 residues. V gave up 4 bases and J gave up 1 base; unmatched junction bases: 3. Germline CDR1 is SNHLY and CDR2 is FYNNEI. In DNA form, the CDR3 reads TGTGCCAGCAGTGCCGGGACAGTCCAAGAGACCCAGTACTTC. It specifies CASSAGTVQETQYF.

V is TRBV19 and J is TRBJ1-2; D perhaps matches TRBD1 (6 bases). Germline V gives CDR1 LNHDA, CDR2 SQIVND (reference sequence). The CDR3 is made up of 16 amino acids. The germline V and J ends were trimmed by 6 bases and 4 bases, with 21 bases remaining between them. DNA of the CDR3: TGTGCCAGTAGGACCTCCCGGGACAACAATGCCTATGGCTACACCTTC. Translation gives CASRTSRDNNAYGYTF.

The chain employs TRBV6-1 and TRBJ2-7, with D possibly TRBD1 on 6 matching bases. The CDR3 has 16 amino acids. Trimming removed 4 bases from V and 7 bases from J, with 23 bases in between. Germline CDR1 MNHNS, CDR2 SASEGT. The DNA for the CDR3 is TGTGCCAGCAGTGGTACGGGACATATCTCCTCTGGGGAGCAGTACTTC. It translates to CASSGTGHISSGEQYF.

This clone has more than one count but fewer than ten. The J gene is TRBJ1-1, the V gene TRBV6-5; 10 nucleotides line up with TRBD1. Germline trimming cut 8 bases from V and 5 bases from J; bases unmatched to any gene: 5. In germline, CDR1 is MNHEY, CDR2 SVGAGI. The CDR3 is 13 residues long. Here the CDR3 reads CASEGTGETEAFF. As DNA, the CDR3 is TGTGCCAGCGAAGGGACAGGGGAAACTGAAGCTTTCTTT.

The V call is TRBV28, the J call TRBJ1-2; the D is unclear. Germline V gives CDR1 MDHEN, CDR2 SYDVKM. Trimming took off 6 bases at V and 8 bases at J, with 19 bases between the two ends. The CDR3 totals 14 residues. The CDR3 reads CASRVSLDGLGYTF. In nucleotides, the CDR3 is TGTGCCAGCAGGGTATCACTCGATGGGCTAGGCTACACCTTC.

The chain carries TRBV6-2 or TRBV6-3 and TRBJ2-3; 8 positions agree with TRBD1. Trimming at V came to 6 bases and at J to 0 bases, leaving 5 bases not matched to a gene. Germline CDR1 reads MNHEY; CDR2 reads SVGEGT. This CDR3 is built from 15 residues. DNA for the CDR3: TGTGCCAGCAGCCCAGGACAGGGAAGCACAGATACGCAGTATTTT. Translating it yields CASSPGQGSTDTQYF.

As DNA, the CDR3 is TGTGCCAGCAGCGGACAGGGTGGGGTCTCGGGGCAGTTCTTC. Translation gives CASSGQGGVSGQFF. V and J are TRBV6-4 and TRBJ2-1; TRBD1 agrees at 8 bases. The V gene's germline CDR1 is MRHNA and CDR2 SNTAGT. Unmatched junction bases numbered 13, after V lost 6 bases and J lost 12 bases. This CDR3 is 14 amino acids long.

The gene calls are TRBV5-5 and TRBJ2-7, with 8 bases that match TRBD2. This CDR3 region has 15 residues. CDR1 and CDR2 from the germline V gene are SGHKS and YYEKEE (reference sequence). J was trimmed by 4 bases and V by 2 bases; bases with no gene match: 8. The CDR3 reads CASSFRAGGGYEQYF. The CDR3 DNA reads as TGTGCCAGCAGCTTTAGGGCGGGGGGCGGATACGAGCAGTACTTC.

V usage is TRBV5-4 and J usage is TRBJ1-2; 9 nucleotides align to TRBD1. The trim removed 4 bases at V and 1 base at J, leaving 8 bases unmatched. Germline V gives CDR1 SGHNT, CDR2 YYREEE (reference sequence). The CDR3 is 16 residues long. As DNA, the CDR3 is TGTGCCAGCAGCCGGGGACAGGGTACACTTAACTATGGCTACACCTTC. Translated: CASSRGQGTLNYGYTF.

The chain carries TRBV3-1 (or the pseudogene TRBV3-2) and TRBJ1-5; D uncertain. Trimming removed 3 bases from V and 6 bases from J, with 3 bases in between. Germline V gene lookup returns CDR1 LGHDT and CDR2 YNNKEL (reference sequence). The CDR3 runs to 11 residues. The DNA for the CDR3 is TGTGCCAGCAGCCAGGGTCAGCCCCAGCATTTT. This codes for CASSQGQPQHF.

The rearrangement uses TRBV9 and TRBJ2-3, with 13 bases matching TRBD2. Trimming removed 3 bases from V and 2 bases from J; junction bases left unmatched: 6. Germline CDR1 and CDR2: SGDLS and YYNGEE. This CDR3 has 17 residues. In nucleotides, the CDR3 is TGTGCCAGCAGCGGGCTGACTAGCGGGGGGTTCACAGATACGCAGTATTTT. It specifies CASSGLTSGGFTDTQYF.

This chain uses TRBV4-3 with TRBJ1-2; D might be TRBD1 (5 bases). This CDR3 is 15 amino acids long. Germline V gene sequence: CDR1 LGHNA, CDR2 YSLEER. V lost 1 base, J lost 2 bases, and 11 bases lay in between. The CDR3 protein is CASSQGKGSNYGYTF. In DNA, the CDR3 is TGCGCCAGCAGCCAAGGAAAGGGGTCCAACTATGGCTACACCTTC.

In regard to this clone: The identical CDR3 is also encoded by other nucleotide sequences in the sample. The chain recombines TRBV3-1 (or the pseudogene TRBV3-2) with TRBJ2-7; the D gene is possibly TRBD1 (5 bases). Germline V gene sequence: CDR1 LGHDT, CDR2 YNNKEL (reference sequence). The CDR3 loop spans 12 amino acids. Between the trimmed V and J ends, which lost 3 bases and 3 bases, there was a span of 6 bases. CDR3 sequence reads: CASSQGRYEQYF. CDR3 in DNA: TGTGCCAGCAGCCAGGGGCGCTACGAGCAGTACTTC.

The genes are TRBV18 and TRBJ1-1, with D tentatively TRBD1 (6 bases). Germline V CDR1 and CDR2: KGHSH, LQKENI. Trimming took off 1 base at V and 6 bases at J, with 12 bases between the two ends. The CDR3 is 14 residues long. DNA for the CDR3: TGTGCCAGCTCACCACAAAAACAGGGTGCTGAAGCTTTCTTT. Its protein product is CASSPQKQGAEAFF. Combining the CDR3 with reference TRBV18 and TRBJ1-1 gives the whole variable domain NAGVMQNPRHLVRRRGQEARLRCSPMKGHSHVYWYRQLPEEGLKFMVYLQKENIIDESGMPKERFSAEFPKEGPSILRIQQVVRGDSAAYFCASSPQKQGAEAFFGQGTRLTVV.

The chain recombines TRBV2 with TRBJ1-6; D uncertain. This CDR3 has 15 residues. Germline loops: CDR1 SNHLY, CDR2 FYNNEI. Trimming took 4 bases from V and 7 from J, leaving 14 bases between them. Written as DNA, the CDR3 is TGTGCCAGCAGTGTAGGTCTCACGAGGAATTCACCCCTCCACTTT. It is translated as CASSVGLTRNSPLHF.

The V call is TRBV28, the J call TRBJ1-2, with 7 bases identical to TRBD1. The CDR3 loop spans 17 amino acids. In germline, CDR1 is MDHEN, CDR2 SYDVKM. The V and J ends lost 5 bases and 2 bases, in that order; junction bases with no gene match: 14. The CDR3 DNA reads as TGTGCCAGCAGTCCCCATACCCCGACAGGGTCCAACTATGGCTACACCTTC. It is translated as CASSPHTPTGSNYGYTF.

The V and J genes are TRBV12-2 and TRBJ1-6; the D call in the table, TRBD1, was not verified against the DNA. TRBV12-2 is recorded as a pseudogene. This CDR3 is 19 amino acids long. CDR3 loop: CASRFGKGQEPAYNSPLHF. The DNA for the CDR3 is TGTGCAAGTCGCTTCGGCAAGGGACAGGAACCTGCCTATAATTCACCCCTCCACTTT.

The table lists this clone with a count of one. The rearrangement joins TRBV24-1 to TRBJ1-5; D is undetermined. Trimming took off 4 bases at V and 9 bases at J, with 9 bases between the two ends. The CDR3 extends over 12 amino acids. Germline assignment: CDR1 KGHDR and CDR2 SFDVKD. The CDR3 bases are TGTGCCACCAGTGACCCCGGTGGGCCCCAGCATTTT. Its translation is CATSDPGGPQHF.

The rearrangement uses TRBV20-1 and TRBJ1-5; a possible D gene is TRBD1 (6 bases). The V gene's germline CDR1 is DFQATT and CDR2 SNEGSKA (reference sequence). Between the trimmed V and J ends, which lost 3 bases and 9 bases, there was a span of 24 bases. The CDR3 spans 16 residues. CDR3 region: CSASEWGRGSPRPQHF. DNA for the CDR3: TGCAGTGCTAGTGAGTGGGGCAGGGGCTCTCCGCGGCCCCAGCATTTT.

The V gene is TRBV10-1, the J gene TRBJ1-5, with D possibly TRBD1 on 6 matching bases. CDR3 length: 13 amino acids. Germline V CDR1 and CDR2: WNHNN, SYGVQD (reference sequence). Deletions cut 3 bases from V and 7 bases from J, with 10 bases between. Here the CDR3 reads CASSETQGQPQHF. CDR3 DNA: TGCGCCAGCAGTGAAACACAGGGCCAGCCCCAGCATTTT.

The CDR3 loop is CASSLVGDEGTDTQYF. In nucleotides, the CDR3 is TGCGCCAGCAGCTTGGTAGGGGATGAGGGCACAGATACGCAGTATTTT. The gene calls are TRBV5-1 and TRBJ2-3; a possible D gene is TRBD1 (5 bases). This CDR3 is 16 amino acids long. V dropped 0 bases and J dropped 1 base, with 12 bases sitting between them. Germline V CDR1 and CDR2: SGHRS, YFSETQ.